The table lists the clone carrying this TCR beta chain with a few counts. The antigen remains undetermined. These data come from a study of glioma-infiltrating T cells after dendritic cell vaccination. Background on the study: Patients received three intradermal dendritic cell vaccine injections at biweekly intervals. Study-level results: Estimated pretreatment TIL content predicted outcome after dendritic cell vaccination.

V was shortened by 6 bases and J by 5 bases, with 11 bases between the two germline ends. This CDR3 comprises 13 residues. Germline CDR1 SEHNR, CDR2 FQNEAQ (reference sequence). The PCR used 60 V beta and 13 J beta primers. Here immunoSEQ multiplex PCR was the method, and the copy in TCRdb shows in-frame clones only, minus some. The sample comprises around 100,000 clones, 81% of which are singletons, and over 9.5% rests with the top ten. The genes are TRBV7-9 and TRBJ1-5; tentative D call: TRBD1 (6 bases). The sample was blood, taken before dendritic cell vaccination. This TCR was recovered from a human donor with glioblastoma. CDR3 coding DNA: TGTGCCAGCAGGAAAGGGGGGGATCAGCCCCAGCATTTT. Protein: CASRKGGDQPQHF.